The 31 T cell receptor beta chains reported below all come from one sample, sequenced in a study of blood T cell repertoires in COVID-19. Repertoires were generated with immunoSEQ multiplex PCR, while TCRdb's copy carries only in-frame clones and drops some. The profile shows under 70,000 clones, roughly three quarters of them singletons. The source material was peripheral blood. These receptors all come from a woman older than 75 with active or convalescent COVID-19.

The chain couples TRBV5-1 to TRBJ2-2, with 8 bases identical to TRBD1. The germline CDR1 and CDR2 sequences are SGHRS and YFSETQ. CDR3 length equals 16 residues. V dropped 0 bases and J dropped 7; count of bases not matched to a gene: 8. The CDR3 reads CASSLALQGAGGELFF. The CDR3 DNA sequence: TGCGCCAGCAGCTTGGCCCTTCAGGGGGCGGGCGGGGAGCTGTTTTTT.

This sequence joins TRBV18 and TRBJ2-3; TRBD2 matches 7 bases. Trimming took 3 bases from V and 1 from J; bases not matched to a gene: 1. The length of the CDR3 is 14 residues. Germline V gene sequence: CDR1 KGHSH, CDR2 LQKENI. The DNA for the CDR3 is TGTGCCAGCTCACCCACTAGCGGCACAGATACGCAGTATTTT. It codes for CASSPTSGTDTQYF.

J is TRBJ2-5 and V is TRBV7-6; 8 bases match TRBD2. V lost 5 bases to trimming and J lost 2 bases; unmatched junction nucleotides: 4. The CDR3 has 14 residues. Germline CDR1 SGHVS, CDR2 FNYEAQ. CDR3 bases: TGTGCCAGCAGCCGCGGGGGGACACAAGAGACCCAGTACTTC. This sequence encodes CASSRGGTQETQYF.

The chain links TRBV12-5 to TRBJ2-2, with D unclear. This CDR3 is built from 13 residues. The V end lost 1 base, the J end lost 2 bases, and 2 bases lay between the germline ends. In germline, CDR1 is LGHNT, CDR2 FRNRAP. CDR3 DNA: TGTGCTAGTGGTTTGGCAAACACCGGGGAGCTGTTTTTT. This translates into CASGLANTGELFF.

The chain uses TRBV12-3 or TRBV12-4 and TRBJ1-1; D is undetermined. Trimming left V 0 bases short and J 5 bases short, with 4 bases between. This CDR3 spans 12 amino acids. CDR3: CASSLARTEAFF. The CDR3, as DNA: TGTGCCAGCAGTTTAGCGAGGACTGAAGCTTTCTTT.

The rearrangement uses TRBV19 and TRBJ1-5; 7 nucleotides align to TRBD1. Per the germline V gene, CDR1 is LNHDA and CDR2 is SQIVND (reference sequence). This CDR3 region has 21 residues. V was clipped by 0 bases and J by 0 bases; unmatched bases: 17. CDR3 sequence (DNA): TGTGCCAGTAGTATAGATATTGCTAGGACAGGAGAAGCGAATAGCAATCAGCCCCAGCATTTT. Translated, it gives CASSIDIARTGEANSNQPQHF.

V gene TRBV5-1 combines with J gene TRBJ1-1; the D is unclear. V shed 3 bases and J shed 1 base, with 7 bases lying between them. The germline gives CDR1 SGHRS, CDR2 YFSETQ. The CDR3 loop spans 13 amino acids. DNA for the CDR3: TGCGCCAGCAGCTGGGCGTCGAACACTGAAGCTTTCTTT. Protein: CASSWASNTEAFF.

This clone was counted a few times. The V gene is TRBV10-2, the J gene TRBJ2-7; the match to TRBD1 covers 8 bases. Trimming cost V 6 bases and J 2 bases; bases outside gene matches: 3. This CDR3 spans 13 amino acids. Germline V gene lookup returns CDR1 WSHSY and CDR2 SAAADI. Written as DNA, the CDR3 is TGCGCCAGCAGCCCGGACAGGGCCTACGAGCAGTACTTC. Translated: CASSPDRAYEQYF.

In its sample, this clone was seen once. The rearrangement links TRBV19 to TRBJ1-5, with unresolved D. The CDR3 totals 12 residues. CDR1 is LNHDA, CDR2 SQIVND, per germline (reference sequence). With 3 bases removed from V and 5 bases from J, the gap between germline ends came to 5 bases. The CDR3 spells CASSIRHQPQHF. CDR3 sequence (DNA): TGTGCCAGTAGTATCAGGCATCAGCCCCAGCATTTT. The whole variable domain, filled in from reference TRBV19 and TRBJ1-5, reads DGGITQSPKYLFRKEGQNVTLSCEQNLNHDAMYWYRQDPGQGLRLIYYSQIVNDFQKGDIAEGYSVSREKKESFPLTVTSAQKNPTAFYLCASSIRHQPQHFGDGTRLSIL.

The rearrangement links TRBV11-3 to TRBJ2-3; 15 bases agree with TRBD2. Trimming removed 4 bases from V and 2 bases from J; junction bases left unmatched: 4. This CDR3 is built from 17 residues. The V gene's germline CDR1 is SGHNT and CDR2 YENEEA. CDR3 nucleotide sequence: TGTGCCAGCAGCTGGACTAGCGGGGGGGCTAACACAGATACGCAGTATTTT. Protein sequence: CASSWTSGGANTDTQYF. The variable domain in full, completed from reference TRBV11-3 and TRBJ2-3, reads EAGVVQSPRYKIIEKKQPVAFWCNPISGHNTLYWYLQNLGQGPELLIRYENEEAVDDSQLPKDRFSAERLKGVDSTLKIQPAELGDSAVYLCASSWTSGGANTDTQYFGPGTRLTVL.

The CDR3 region has the DNA TGTGCCAGCAGTGCAACAGGATGGGGCTACACCTTC. Its protein product is CASSATGWGYTF. The chain recombines TRBV25-1 with TRBJ1-2, with D perhaps TRBD1 (5 bases). V lost 4 bases to trimming and J lost 8 bases, with 11 bases between them. The CDR3 extends over 12 amino acids. Germline assignment: CDR1 MGHDK and CDR2 SYGVNS.

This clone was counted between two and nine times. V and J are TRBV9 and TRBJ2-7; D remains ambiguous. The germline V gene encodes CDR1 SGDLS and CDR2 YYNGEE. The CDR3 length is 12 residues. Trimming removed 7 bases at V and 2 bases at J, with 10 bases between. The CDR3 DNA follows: TGTGCCAGCGGCACAGCCCCCTACGAGCAGTACTTC. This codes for CASGTAPYEQYF.

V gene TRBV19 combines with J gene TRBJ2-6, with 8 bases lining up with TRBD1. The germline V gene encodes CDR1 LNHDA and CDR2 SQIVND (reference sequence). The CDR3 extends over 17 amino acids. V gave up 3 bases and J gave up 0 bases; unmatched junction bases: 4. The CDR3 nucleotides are TGTGCCAGTAGTATTGGGACAGGAGTCTCTGGGGCCAACGTCCTGACTTTC. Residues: CASSIGTGVSGANVLTF.

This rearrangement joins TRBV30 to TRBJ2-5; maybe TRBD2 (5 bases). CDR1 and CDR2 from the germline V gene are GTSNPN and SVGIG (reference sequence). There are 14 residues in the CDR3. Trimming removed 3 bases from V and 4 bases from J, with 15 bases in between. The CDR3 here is CAWSRTASRETQYF. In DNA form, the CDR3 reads TGTGCCTGGAGCAGGACTGCCTCCCGAGAGACCCAGTACTTC.

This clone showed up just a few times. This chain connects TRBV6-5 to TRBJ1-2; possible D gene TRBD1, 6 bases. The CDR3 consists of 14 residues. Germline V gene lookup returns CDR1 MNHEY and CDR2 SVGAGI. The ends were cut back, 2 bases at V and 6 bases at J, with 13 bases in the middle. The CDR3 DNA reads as TGTGCCAGCAGTTACCGCCCCACAGGGAATGGCTACACCTTC. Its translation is CASSYRPTGNGYTF.

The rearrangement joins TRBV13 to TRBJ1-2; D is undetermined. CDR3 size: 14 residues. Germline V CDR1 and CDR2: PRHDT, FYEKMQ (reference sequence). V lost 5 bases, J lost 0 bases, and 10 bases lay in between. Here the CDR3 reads CASSTFLANYGYTF. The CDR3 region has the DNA TGTGCCAGCAGCACGTTCCTAGCTAACTATGGCTACACCTTC.

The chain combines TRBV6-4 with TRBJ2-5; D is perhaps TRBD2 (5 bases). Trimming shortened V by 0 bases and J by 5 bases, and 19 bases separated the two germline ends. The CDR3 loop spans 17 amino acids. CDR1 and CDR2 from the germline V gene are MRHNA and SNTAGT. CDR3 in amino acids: CASSDSAGIRSGETQYF. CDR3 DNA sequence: TGTGCCAGCAGTGACTCTGCGGGCATCCGGTCTGGGGAGACCCAGTACTTC.

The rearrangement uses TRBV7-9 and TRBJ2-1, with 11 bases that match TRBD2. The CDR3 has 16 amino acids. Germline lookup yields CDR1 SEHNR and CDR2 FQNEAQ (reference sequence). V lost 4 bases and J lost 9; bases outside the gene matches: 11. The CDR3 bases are TGTGCCAGCAGCTCTAGCGGGGGGTCCCATAATGGTGAGCAGTTCTTC. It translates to CASSSSGGSHNGEQFF.

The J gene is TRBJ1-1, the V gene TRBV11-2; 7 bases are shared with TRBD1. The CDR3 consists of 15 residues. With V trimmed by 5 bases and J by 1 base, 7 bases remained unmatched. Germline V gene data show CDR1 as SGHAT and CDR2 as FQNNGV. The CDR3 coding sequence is TGTGCCAGCAGCACCCCCCGGACAGGGAACACTGAAGCTTTCTTT. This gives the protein CASSTPRTGNTEAFF.

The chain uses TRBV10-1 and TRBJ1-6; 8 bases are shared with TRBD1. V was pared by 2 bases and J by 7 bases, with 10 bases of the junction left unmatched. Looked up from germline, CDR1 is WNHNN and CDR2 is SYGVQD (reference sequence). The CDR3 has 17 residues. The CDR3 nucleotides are TGCGCCAGCAGTGAGCGGGTATGGACAGGGTGGAATTCACCCCTCCACTTT. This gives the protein CASSERVWTGWNSPLHF.

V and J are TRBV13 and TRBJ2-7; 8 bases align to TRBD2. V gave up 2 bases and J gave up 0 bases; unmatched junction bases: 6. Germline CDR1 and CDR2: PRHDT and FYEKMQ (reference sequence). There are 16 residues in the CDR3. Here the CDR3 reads CASSLFVSGSSYEQYF. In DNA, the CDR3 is TGTGCCAGCAGCTTATTCGTAAGCGGGAGCTCCTACGAGCAGTACTTC. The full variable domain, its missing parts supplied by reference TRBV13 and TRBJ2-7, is AAGVIQSPRHLIKEKRETATLKCYPIPRHDTVYWYQQGPGQDPQFLISFYEKMQSDKGSIPDRFSAQQFSDYHSELNMSSLELGDSALYFCASSLFVSGSSYEQYFGPGTRLTVT.

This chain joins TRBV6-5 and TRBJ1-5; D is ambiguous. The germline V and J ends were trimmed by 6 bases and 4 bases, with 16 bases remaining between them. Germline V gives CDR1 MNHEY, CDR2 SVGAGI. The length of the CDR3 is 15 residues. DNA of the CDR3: TGTGCCAGCAGCCTAGGACCCGAGGGTAATCAGCCCCAGCATTTT. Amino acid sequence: CASSLGPEGNQPQHF.

The CDR3 sequence is CASRRDRSSYNSPLHF. The CDR3 nucleotides read TGTGCCAGCAGGCGGGACCGGAGCTCCTATAATTCACCCCTCCACTTT. The chain is built from TRBV2 and TRBJ1-6; the D gene is possibly TRBD1 (5 bases). V dropped 6 bases and J dropped 0 bases, with 12 bases sitting between them. The CDR3 totals 16 residues. Germline-derived CDR1 and CDR2 are SNHLY and FYNNEI.

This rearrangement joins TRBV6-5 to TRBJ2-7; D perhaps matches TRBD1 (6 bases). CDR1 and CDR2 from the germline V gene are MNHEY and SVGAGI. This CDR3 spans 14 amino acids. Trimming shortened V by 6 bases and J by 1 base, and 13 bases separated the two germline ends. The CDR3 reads CASSKLQGSYEQYF. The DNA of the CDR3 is TGTGCCAGCAGCAAACTACAGGGTTCCTACGAGCAGTACTTC.

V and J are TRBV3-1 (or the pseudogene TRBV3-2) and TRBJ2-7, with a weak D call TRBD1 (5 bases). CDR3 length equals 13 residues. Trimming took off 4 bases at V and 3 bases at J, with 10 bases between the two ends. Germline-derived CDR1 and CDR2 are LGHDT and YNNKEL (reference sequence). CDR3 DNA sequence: TGTGCCAGCAGCCCCGTGGGGCTCTACGAGCAGTACTTC. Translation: CASSPVGLYEQYF.

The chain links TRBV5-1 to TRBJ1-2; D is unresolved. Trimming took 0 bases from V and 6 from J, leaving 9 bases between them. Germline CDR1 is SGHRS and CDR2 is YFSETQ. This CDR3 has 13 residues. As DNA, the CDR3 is TGCGCCAGCAGCTTGGTGGAGGGTAATGGCTACACCTTC. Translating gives CASSLVEGNGYTF. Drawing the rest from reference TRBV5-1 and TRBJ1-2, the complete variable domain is KAGVTQTPRYLIKTRGQQVTLSCSPISGHRSVSWYQQTPGQGLQFLFEYFSETQRNKGNFPGRFSGRQFSNSRSEMNVSTLELGDSALYLCASSLVEGNGYTFGSGTRLTVV.

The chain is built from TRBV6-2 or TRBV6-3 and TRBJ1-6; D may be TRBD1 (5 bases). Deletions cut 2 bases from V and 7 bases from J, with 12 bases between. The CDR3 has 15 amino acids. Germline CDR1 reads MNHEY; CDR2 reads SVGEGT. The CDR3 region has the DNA TGTGCCAGCAGTTACCCCACCGGGGGAAATTCACCCCTCCACTTT. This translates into CASSYPTGGNSPLHF.

CDR3 in DNA: TGTGCCATCAGTGACCCTAGTAGGACAGGGGATTTATACGAGCAGTACTTC. Its translation is CAISDPSRTGDLYEQYF. The rearrangement uses TRBV10-3 and TRBJ2-7, with TRBD1 matching over 9 bases. V dropped 3 bases and J dropped 4; count of bases not matched to a gene: 13. The CDR3 length is 17 residues. Germline CDR1 ENHRY, CDR2 SYGVKD.

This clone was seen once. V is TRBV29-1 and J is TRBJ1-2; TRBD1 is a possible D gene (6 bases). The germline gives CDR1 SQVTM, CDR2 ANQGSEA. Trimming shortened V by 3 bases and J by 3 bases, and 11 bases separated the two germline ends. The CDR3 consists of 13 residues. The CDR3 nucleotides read TGCAGCGTTGACAGGGGTGTTGACTATGGCTACACCTTC. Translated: CSVDRGVDYGYTF.

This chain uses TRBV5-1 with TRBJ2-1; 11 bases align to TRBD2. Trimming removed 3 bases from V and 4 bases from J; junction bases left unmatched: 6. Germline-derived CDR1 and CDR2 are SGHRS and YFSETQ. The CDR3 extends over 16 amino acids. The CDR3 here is CASSSSTSGIYNEQFF. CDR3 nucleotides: TGCGCCAGCAGCTCGTCGACTAGCGGGATTTACAATGAGCAGTTCTTC. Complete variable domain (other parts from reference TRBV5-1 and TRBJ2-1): KAGVTQTPRYLIKTRGQQVTLSCSPISGHRSVSWYQQTPGQGLQFLFEYFSETQRNKGNFPGRFSGRQFSNSRSEMNVSTLELGDSALYLCASSSSTSGIYNEQFFGPGTRLTVL.

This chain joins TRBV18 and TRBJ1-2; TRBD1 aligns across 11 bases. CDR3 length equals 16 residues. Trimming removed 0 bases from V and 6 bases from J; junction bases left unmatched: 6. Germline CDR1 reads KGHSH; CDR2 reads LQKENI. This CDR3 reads CASSPPGTGGINGYTF. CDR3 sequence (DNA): TGTGCCAGCTCACCACCTGGGACAGGGGGGATCAATGGCTACACCTTC.